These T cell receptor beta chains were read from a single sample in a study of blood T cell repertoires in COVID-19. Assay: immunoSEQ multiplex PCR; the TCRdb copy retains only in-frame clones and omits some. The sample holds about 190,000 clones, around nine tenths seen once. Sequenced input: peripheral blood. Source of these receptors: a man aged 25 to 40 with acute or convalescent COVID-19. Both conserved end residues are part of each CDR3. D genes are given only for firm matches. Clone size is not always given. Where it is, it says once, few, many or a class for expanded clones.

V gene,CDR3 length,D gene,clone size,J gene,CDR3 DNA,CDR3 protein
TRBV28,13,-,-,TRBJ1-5,TGTGCCAGCAGTTTATCCCCCATCCAGCCCCAGCATTTT,CASSLSPIQPQHF
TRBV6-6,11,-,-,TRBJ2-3,TGTGCCAGTACATTTGCAGATACGCAGTATTTT,CASTFADTQYF
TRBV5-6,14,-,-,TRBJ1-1,TGTGCCAGCAGCTTTTCCGGGACAAGCACTGAAGCTTTCTTT,CASSFSGTSTEAFF
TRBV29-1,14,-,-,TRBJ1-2,TGCAGCGTTGAAAGGGGCAGGACAAACTATGGCTACACCTTC,CSVERGRTNYGYTF
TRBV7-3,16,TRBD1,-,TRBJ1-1,TGTGCCAGCAGCTTATCGCGAGACAGGGAGAACACTGAAGCTTTCTTT,CASSLSRDRENTEAFF
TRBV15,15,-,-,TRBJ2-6,TGTGCCACCAGCAGAAAGCAGACAGGGGCCAACGTCCTGACTTTC,CATSRKQTGANVLTF
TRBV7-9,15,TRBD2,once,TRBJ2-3,TGTGCCAGCAGCCGGACTAGCACAACCAGTTATACGCAGTATTTT,CASSRTSTTSYTQYF
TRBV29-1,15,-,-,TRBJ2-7,TGCAGCGTTGAAGATGTCTCGACAGGCAAGGACGAGCAGTACTTC,CSVEDVSTGKDEQYF
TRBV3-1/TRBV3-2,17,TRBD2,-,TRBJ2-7,TGTGCCAGCAGCTTACTAGCGGGAGGACGCCCCTCCTACGAGCAGTACTTC,CASSLLAGGRPSYEQYF
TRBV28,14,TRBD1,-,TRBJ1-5,TGTGCCAGCAGGGGACAGAGAAGGGGACAGCCCCAGCATTTT,CASRGQRRGQPQHF